This passage covers 2 T cell receptor beta chains from one sample sequenced in a study of low-dose radiotherapy and immunotherapy resistance in tumors. Time point noted: after trial treatment. The treatment is: LDRT plus nivolumab, ipilimumab, low-dose cyclophosphamide and aspirin (RACIN trial). Both TCRalpha and TCRbeta chains were reverse transcribed with V-gene-specific primers. Over roughly 19 PCR cycles, TCRs were amplified from a constant-region primer and V-primer adapter. TCRdb called the reads again in MiXCR, with one record for every CDR3 protein. The sample shows 75,000 to 95,000 distinct CDR3 sequences, approximately 22% of them seen only once. Sequences were derived from PBMCs, sampled after low-dose radiotherapy plus immunotherapy. The receptor source for this set is a female donor with ovarian cancer.

About this clonotype: Since a much larger clone is just one base distant, this may be a read error. CDR3 DNA: TGTGCCAGCAGTTCCCAAGTAAATGAAAAACTGTTTTTT. Protein: CASSSQVNEKLFF. This chain connects TRBV27 to TRBJ1-4; D gene uncertain. The CDR3 is 13 amino acids. V was cut by 4 bases and J by 5 bases, with 8 bases left in between. In germline, CDR1 is MNHEY, CDR2 SMNVEV (reference sequence).

This clonotype has at least ten counts. V is TRBV4-3 and J is TRBJ2-3; TRBD2 matches 12 bases. The CDR3 has 18 residues. Germline V gene lookup returns CDR1 LGHNA and CDR2 YSLEER. Trimming cost V 2 bases and J 3 bases; bases outside gene matches: 9. The CDR3 here is CASSQRLAGGWNTDTQYF. CDR3 in DNA: TGCGCCAGCAGCCAAAGGCTAGCGGGAGGGTGGAATACAGATACGCAGTATTTT.